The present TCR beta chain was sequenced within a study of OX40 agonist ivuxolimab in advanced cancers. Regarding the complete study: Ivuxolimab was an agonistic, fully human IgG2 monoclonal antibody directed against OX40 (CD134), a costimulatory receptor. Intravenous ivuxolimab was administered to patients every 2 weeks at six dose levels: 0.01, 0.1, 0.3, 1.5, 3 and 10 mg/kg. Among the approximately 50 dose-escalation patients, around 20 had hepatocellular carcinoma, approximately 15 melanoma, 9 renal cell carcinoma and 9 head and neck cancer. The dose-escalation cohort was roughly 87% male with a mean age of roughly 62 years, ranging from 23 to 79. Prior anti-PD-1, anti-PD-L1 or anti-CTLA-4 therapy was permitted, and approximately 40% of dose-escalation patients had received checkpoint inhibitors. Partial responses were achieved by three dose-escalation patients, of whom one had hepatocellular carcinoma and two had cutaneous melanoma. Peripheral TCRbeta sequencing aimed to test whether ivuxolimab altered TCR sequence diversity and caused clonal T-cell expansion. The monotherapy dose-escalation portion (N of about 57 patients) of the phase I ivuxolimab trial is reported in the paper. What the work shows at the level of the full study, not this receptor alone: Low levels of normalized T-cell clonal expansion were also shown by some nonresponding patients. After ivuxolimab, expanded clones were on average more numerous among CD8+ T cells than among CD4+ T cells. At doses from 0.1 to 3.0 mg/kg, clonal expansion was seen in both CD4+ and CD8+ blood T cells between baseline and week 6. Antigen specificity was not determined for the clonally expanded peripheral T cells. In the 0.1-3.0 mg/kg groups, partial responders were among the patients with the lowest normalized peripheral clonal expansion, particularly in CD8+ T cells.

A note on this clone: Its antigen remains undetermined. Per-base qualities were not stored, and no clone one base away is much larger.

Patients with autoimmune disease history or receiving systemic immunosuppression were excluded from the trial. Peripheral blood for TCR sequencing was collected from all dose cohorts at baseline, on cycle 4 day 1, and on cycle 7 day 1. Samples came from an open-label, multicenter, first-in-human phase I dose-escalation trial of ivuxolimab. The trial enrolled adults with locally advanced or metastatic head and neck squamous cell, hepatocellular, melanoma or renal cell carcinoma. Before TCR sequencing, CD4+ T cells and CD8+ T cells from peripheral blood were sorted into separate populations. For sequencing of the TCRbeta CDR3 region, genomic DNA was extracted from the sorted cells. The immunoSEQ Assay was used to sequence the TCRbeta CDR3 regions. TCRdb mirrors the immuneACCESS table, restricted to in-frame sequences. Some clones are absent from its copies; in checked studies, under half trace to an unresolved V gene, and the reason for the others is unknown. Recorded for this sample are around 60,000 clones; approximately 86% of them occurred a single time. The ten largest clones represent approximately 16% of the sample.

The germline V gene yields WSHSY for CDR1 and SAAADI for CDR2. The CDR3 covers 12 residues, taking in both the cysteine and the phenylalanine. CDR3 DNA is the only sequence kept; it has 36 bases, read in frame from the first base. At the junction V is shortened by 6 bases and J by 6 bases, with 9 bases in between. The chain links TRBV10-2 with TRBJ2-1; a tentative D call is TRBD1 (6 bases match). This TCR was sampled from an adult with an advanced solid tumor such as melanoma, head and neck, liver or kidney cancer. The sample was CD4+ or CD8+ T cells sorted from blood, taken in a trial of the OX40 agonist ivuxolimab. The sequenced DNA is TGCGCCAGCAGGGACAGCCTCAATGAGCAGTTCTTC. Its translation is CASRDSLNEQFF.